The 26 T cell receptor beta chains below were found in one sample sequenced in a study of cytomegalovirus exposure and HLA in healthy donors. Amplification used 60 Vbeta primers and 13 Jbeta primers. Data came from immunoSEQ multiplex PCR; TCRdb stores just in-frame clones and leaves some out. The sample has roughly 110,000 clones, roughly 82% seen once; the top ten hold less than 3.5%. Sequencing input: PBMCs. All receptors come from a man aged 25-40 years in good health and CMV-seropositive.

The chain joins TRBV20-1 to TRBJ2-7, with TRBD2 as a possible D gene (6 bases). Trimming took off 6 bases at V and 5 bases at J, with 11 bases between the two ends. The CDR3 sequence is 11 residues long. CDR1 is DFQATT, CDR2 SNEGSKA, per germline (reference sequence). The CDR3 DNA is TGCAGTGCCATCCGCGGGAACGAGCAGTACTTC. The encoded protein is CSAIRGNEQYF.

The CDR3 nucleotides are TGTGCCAGCGGCAGTTACGGGATCACCGCCTGGGACACTGAAGCTTTCTTT. It yields the protein CASGSYGITAWDTEAFF. This rearrangement joins TRBV2 to TRBJ1-1; D gene ambiguous. Germline V gives CDR1 SNHLY, CDR2 FYNNEI. The CDR3 has 17 amino acids. Trimming left V 8 bases short and J 3 bases short, with 25 bases between.

V usage is TRBV9 and J usage is TRBJ2-3; D perhaps matches TRBD2 (6 bases). Germline V gene sequence: CDR1 SGDLS, CDR2 YYNGEE. Between the trimmed V and J ends, which lost 4 bases and 0 bases, there was a span of 15 bases. This CDR3 has 16 residues. In nucleotides, the CDR3 is TGTGCCAGCAGCCCAGGAGGGGCGGGCAGCACAGATACGCAGTATTTT. This translates into CASSPGGAGSTDTQYF.

The chain uses TRBV18 and TRBJ1-5, with 9 bases aligning to TRBD1. CDR1 KGHSH and CDR2 LQKENI come from the germline V gene. Losses at the gene ends were 3 bases for V and 7 bases for J; bases not matched to a gene: 13. The length of the CDR3 is 17 residues. The CDR3 here is CASSPPGGTGLGQPQHF. The CDR3 nucleotides are TGTGCCAGCTCACCTCCGGGCGGGACAGGGTTGGGGCAGCCCCAGCATTTT.

This sequence joins TRBV10-1 and TRBJ2-3; 8 nucleotides align to TRBD1. V lost 0 bases to trimming and J lost 2 bases; unmatched junction nucleotides: 7. The V gene's germline CDR1 is WNHNN and CDR2 SYGVQD (reference sequence). CDR3 length equals 17 residues. The chain's CDR3 is CASSESVGTGDTDTQYF. CDR3 bases: TGCGCCAGCAGTGAGTCAGTCGGGACAGGCGACACAGATACGCAGTATTTT.

V is TRBV6-5 and J is TRBJ1-2; D is unresolved. Trimming stripped 3 bases from V and 5 bases from J, with 7 bases between. The germline V gene encodes CDR1 MNHEY and CDR2 SVGAGI. The CDR3 has 12 residues. CDR3 sequence reads: CASSYPGYGYTF. CDR3 nucleotides: TGTGCCAGCAGTTATCCCGGGTATGGCTACACCTTC.

In nucleotides, the CDR3 is TGTGCCAGCAGACCTACTAGCGGGTCTGCCTACAATGAGCAGTTCTTC. Translating it yields CASRPTSGSAYNEQFF. This chain uses TRBV6-4 with TRBJ2-1; TRBD2 agrees at 9 bases. The CDR3 runs 16 residues. Germline V gene lookup returns CDR1 MRHNA and CDR2 SNTAGT. J lost 2 bases, V lost 6 bases, and 8 bases had no gene match.

This sequence joins TRBV7-3 and TRBJ2-3; TRBD1 matches at 11 bases. CDR3 length: 16 residues. V shed 1 base and J 3 bases; nucleotides not matched to a gene: 3. Germline V gives CDR1 SGHTA, CDR2 FQGTGA. The CDR3 coding sequence is TGTGCCAGCAGCTTAAGCCGGGACAGGGGGACAGATACGCAGTATTTT. It is translated as CASSLSRDRGTDTQYF. Using reference TRBV7-3 and TRBJ2-3 for the parts outside the CDR3, the full variable domain is GAGVSQTPSNKVTEKGKYVELRCDPISGHTALYWYRQSLGQGPEFLIYFQGTGAADDSGLPNDRFFAVRPEGSVSTLKIQRTERGDSAVYLCASSLSRDRGTDTQYFGPGTRLTVL.

The rearrangement uses TRBV7-2 and TRBJ1-2, with D possibly being TRBD1 (6 bases). Germline CDR1 and CDR2: SGHTA and FQGNSA. V dropped 5 bases and J dropped 2 bases, with 15 bases sitting between them. The CDR3 has 15 residues. CDR3 DNA: TGTGCCAGCAGCATAGGACAGAGGCGGAACTATGGCTACACCTTC. Translating gives CASSIGQRRNYGYTF. The full variable domain, its missing parts supplied by reference TRBV7-2 and TRBJ1-2, is GAGVSQSPSNKVTEKGKDVELRCDPISGHTALYWYRQSLGQGLEFLIYFQGNSAPDKSGLPSDRFSAERTGGSVSTLTIQRTQQEDSAVYLCASSIGQRRNYGYTFGSGTRLTVV.

The chain recombines TRBV5-1 with TRBJ1-6; D is ambiguous. Germline lookup yields CDR1 SGHRS and CDR2 YFSETQ. This CDR3 contains 12 residues. V lost 5 bases and J lost 4, with 4 bases in between. The CDR3 loop is CASSLYNSPLHF. The CDR3 DNA reads as TGCGCCAGCAGTCTGTATAATTCACCCCTCCACTTT.

This clone was observed a few times. The gene calls are TRBV2 and TRBJ2-2, with 7 bases lining up with TRBD1. Germline V gene sequence: CDR1 SNHLY, CDR2 FYNNEI. V shed 6 bases and J 2 bases; nucleotides not matched to a gene: 3. The CDR3 sequence is 14 residues long. The CDR3 here is CASRDRRNTGELFF. The DNA of the CDR3 is TGTGCCAGCAGGGACAGGCGAAACACCGGGGAGCTGTTTTTT.

As for this clone: Other nucleotide sequences from this sample produce the same CDR3. V usage is TRBV27 and J usage is TRBJ1-2; D may be TRBD1 (6 bases). Trimming removed 0 bases from V and 1 base from J, with 6 bases in between. The germline V gene has CDR1 MNHEY and CDR2 SMNVEV (reference sequence). The CDR3 is 14 residues long. CDR3 residues: CASSLSGGNYGYTF. CDR3 nucleotides: TGTGCCAGCAGTTTATCAGGGGGTAACTATGGCTACACCTTC.

A remark on this clone: At one end, the junction sequence differs from germline, possibly due to a read error. This rearrangement joins TRBV5-1 to TRBJ2-3; TRBD2 matches at 7 bases. Germline-derived CDR1 and CDR2 are SGHRS and YFSETQ. The CDR3 is 15 residues long. The CDR3 loop reads CASRLAGDSTDTQYF. The CDR3 DNA reads as TGCGCCAGCCGCTTGGCGGGGGATAGCACAGATACGCAGTATTTT.

This chain connects TRBV2 to TRBJ1-2; no reliable D call. Trimming stripped 2 bases from V and 8 bases from J, with 18 bases between. CDR1 is SNHLY and CDR2 is FYNNEI in the germline V gene. The CDR3 extends over 15 amino acids. CDR3 sequence reads: CASSELQRTNTGYTF. In nucleotides, the CDR3 is TGTGCCAGCAGTGAACTTCAGCGAACCAACACAGGCTACACCTTC.

This rearrangement joins TRBV5-1 to TRBJ2-5; a possible D gene is TRBD2 (6 bases). Germline V gene sequence: CDR1 SGHRS, CDR2 YFSETQ. The V and J ends lost 0 bases and 5 bases respectively, with 14 bases between them. The CDR3 is 15 amino acids. CDR3 DNA: TGCGCCAGCAGCTTGGGGCTAGCGTTTGGGGAGACCCAGTACTTC. It is translated as CASSLGLAFGETQYF.

V gene TRBV27 combines with J gene TRBJ2-1, with D perhaps TRBD1 (6 bases). CDR1 is MNHEY, CDR2 SMNVEV, per germline (reference sequence). This CDR3 spans 14 amino acids. Trimming stripped 6 bases from V and 0 bases from J, with 9 bases between. In DNA form, the CDR3 reads TGTGCCAGCAGCGACAGGAGCTCCTACAATGAGCAGTTCTTC. It translates to CASSDRSSYNEQFF.

The chain combines TRBV6-1 with TRBJ1-2; TRBD1 matches 8 bases. Per germline, CDR1 MNHNS and CDR2 SASEGT. The trim removed 6 bases at V and 5 bases at J, leaving 11 bases unmatched. CDR3 length: 15 amino acids. The CDR3 region is CASRHGQGVDYGYTF. DNA of the CDR3: TGTGCCAGCAGGCACGGACAGGGAGTGGATTATGGCTACACCTTC.

This chain links TRBV2 with TRBJ2-3, with D possibly TRBD2 on 5 matching bases. Germline V gives CDR1 SNHLY, CDR2 FYNNEI. This CDR3 region has 16 residues. Trimming cost V 2 bases and J 0 bases, with 12 bases left between them. The CDR3 sequence is CASSEMAGPSTDTQYF. The CDR3 region has the DNA TGTGCCAGCAGTGAAATGGCGGGTCCGAGCACAGATACGCAGTATTTT. Variable domain in full (rest from reference TRBV2 and TRBJ2-3): EPEVTQTPSHQVTQMGQEVILRCVPISNHLYFYWYRQILGQKVEFLVSFYNNEISEKSEIFDDQFSVERPDGSNFTLKIRSTKLEDSAMYFCASSEMAGPSTDTQYFGPGTRLTVL.

The V and J genes are TRBV19 and TRBJ1-2; D gene ambiguous. This CDR3 spans 14 amino acids. Germline V gene sequence: CDR1 LNHDA, CDR2 SQIVND (reference sequence). Trimming left V 2 bases short and J 5 bases short, with 12 bases between. CDR3 coding DNA: TGTGCCAGTAGTATAAGTCCCGCACAGTATGGCTACACCTTC. It encodes CASSISPAQYGYTF.

Only one count was recorded for this clone. V is TRBV7-8 and J is TRBJ1-4; 8 bases line up with TRBD1. Germline values: CDR1 SGHVS, CDR2 FQNEAQ. Trimming cost V 4 bases and J 3 bases; bases outside gene matches: 4. The CDR3 is 15 amino acids. CDR3 coding DNA: TGTGCCAGCAGCTCCCAACAGGGGGCTAATGAAAAACTGTTTTTT. Translation: CASSSQQGANEKLFF.

J is TRBJ2-2 and V is TRBV2; TRBD2 might be the D (6 bases). The V end was cut by 7 bases, the J end by 1 base, with 10 bases between. The CDR3 is made up of 14 amino acids. Germline V gene sequence: CDR1 SNHLY, CDR2 FYNNEI. DNA of the CDR3: TGTGCCAGCAAGATAGCGGAGAACACCGGGGAGCTGTTTTTT. Its translation: CASKIAENTGELFF.

About this clone: Its ends do not fully match the called genes, so a read error is possible. V and J are TRBV19 and TRBJ2-7; the D gene is possibly TRBD2 (6 bases). The length of the CDR3 is 16 residues. CDR1 and CDR2 (germline): LNHDA, SQIVND (reference sequence). In DNA, the CDR3 is TGTGCCAGTAGCATAGAGGGGCGGGGACCCCGCCACGAGCAGTACTTC. Its translation is CASSIEGRGPRHEQYF.

The chain combines TRBV10-3 with TRBJ1-5, with D hard to call. Germline values: CDR1 ENHRY, CDR2 SYGVKD. The CDR3 has 12 amino acids. The V gene lost 6 bases and the J gene lost 11 bases, with 14 bases spanning the gap. The CDR3 loop reads CAIRDEYGAQHF. The DNA of the CDR3 is TGTGCCATCAGGGATGAATACGGGGCCCAGCATTTT.

Notes on this clone: A read error may account for a junction end that differs from germline. V is TRBV7-9 and J is TRBJ1-4, with TRBD1 identical over 8 bases. Germline CDR1 is SEHNR and CDR2 is FQNEAQ (reference sequence). CDR3 length: 17 residues. This chain's CDR3 is CSSSKGQASPTNEKLFF. The CDR3 DNA sequence: TGTTCCAGCAGCAAGGGACAGGCCTCCCCAACTAATGAAAAACTGTTTTTT.

The DNA for the CDR3 is TGTGCCAGCAGTTCAACAGTGAACACTGAAGCTTTCTTT. This codes for CASSSTVNTEAFF. V is TRBV7-3 and J is TRBJ1-1; D gene unclear. CDR1 and CDR2 from the germline V gene are SGHTA and FQGTGA. V dropped 6 bases and J dropped 0 bases, with 8 bases sitting between them. The CDR3 covers 13 residues.

V usage is TRBV27 and J usage is TRBJ2-1, with 9 bases matching TRBD1. Unmatched junction bases numbered 4, after V lost 5 bases and J lost 5 bases. This CDR3 is built from 14 residues. Germline CDR1 MNHEY, CDR2 SMNVEV (reference sequence). In DNA, the CDR3 is TGTGCCAGCAGTCACAGGGGGCCGGACAATGAGCAGTTCTTC. It encodes CASSHRGPDNEQFF.